A single sample is the source of the 20 T cell receptor beta chains below, sequenced in a study of T cell repertoires in cytomegalovirus infection. TCRdb re-called the reads with MiXCR, one entry per CDR3 protein. The sample holds about 100,000 distinct CDR3 sequences, 25% to 30% seen once. What these receptors recognize is not known. The sequenced sample was CD8+ T cells from cultured PBMCs, obtained from culture after CMV antigen stimulation. These receptor sequences come from a human donor in good health (CMV status not recorded). Some clones in this sample may be carry-over from other donors' samples.

This clonotype was recorded at least ten times. The CDR3 protein is CASSYRTGGGAYNSPLHF. Written as DNA, the CDR3 is TGTGCCAGCAGTTACCGGACAGGGGGTGGCGCCTATAATTCACCCCTCCACTTT. V usage is TRBV27 and J usage is TRBJ1-6, with 10 bases lining up with TRBD1. In germline, CDR1 is MNHEY, CDR2 SMNVEV (reference sequence). The CDR3 covers 18 residues. The ends lost 4 bases at V and 2 bases at J; junction bases unmatched: 8.

The CDR3 DNA reads TGCAGTGCTAGAGATATCAGCAACTACGAGCAGTACTTC. Its protein is CSARDISNYEQYF. The chain joins TRBV20-1 to TRBJ2-7; D gene uncertain. CDR1 DFQATT and CDR2 SNEGSKA come from the germline V gene (reference sequence). The CDR3 sequence is 13 residues long. V shed 0 bases and J shed 3 bases, with 9 bases lying between them.

This chain links TRBV19 with TRBJ2-1; D is perhaps TRBD2 (7 bases). Germline V gene data show CDR1 as LNHDA and CDR2 as SQIVND (reference sequence). The CDR3 covers 14 residues. Trimming took 5 bases from V and 7 from J, leaving 15 bases between them. Here the CDR3 DNA reads TGTGCCAGTAGTGCTTTCGGGGGGCCGAATGAGCAGTTCTTC. It codes for CASSAFGGPNEQFF.

The chain uses TRBV20-1 and TRBJ2-7; TRBD1 agrees at 9 bases. The CDR3 extends over 14 amino acids. CDR1 is DFQATT, CDR2 SNEGSKA, per germline (reference sequence). Trimming removed 5 bases from V and 5 bases from J; junction bases left unmatched: 10. In nucleotides, the CDR3 is TGCAGTGCTGGCAACCCCGGGACAGGGAACGAGCAGTACTTC. Translating it yields CSAGNPGTGNEQYF.

The J gene is TRBJ1-1, the V gene TRBV6-6; D uncertain. Germline V gene lookup returns CDR1 MNHNY and CDR2 SVGAGI (reference sequence). The CDR3 consists of 14 residues. V lost 5 bases, J lost 0 bases, and 10 bases lay in between. CDR3: CASSPFAMNTEAFF. DNA for the CDR3: TGTGCCAGCAGTCCTTTTGCCATGAACACTGAAGCTTTCTTT.

The CDR3 bases are TGTGCCAGCAGTTTCGGCGGGGCCAGCAATGAGCAGTTCTTC. It encodes CASSFGGASNEQFF. The chain carries TRBV12-3 or TRBV12-4 and TRBJ2-1, with a possible D match to TRBD2 (6 bases). This CDR3 contains 14 residues. V lost 3 bases and J 6 bases, leaving 12 bases between the germline ends.

This clonotype has a count of ten or more. The rearrangement links TRBV20-1 to TRBJ1-2; D call uncertain. V was clipped by 0 bases and J by 4 bases, with 9 bases between them. The CDR3 length is 13 residues. Germline V gives CDR1 DFQATT, CDR2 SNEGSKA (reference sequence). CDR3 bases: TGCAGTGCTAGAGAAGGGTTTGGCTATGGCTACACCTTC. Its protein is CSAREGFGYGYTF.

This clonotype has a count of ten or more. J is TRBJ2-1 and V is TRBV2; 7 bases are a match to TRBD2. CDR1 SNHLY and CDR2 FYNNEI come from the germline V gene. The length of the CDR3 is 18 residues. J gave up 0 bases and V 1 base, and 9 bases lay outside the gene matches. CDR3 nucleotide sequence: TGTGCCAGCAGTGAAGGGAAGGTAGCGGGTAGCTCCTACAATGAGCAGTTCTTC. Amino acid sequence: CASSEGKVAGSSYNEQFF.

This clonotype was observed a single time. The chain has TRBV27 and TRBJ2-1, with D unresolved. Between the trimmed V and J ends, which lost 3 bases and 8 bases, there was a span of 11 bases. Germline V lookup: CDR1 MNHEY, CDR2 SMNVEV (reference sequence). The CDR3 extends over 13 amino acids. The CDR3 spells CASSLQTKDEQFF. Here the CDR3 DNA reads TGTGCCAGCAGTTTGCAGACAAAGGATGAGCAGTTCTTC.

The V call is TRBV20-1, the J call TRBJ1-1; D remains unclear. The V gene lost 7 bases and the J gene lost 2 bases, with 17 bases spanning the gap. Looked up from germline, CDR1 is DFQATT and CDR2 is SNEGSKA (reference sequence). This CDR3 region has 14 residues. CDR3 DNA: TGCAGTGGCTCAACCATGGGAATAAACACTGAAGCTTTCTTT. This sequence encodes CSGSTMGINTEAFF.

CDR3 DNA sequence: TGTGCCAGCAGCTCGAAAGGGGCGCTAATCCACGAGCAGTACTTC. Protein sequence: CASSSKGALIHEQYF. The rearrangement links TRBV7-4 to TRBJ2-7, with D possibly TRBD1 on 5 matching bases. From germline, CDR1 is SGHVT and CDR2 SQSDAQ. The CDR3 contains 15 residues. The ends were cut back, 4 bases at V and 5 bases at J, with 18 bases in the middle.

The chain uses TRBV19 and TRBJ2-1, with D unresolved. V lost 3 bases, J lost 9 bases, and 12 bases lay in between. Germline V CDR1 and CDR2: LNHDA, SQIVND (reference sequence). This CDR3 contains 13 residues. For the CDR3, the DNA is TGTGCCAGTAGTATGATCTCGGGTGGTGAGCAGTTCTTC. Protein sequence: CASSMISGGEQFF.

In its sample, this clonotype was seen a few times. The V call is TRBV7-2, the J call TRBJ2-1; D uncertain. V dropped 0 bases and J dropped 3 bases, with 9 bases sitting between them. The CDR3 consists of 15 residues. CDR1 SGHTA and CDR2 FQGNSA come from the germline V gene. The CDR3 sequence is CASSLAGHLYNEQFF. CDR3 coding DNA: TGTGCCAGCAGCTTAGCGGGCCACCTCTACAATGAGCAGTTCTTC.

This clonotype was found a few times. The genes are TRBV7-6 and TRBJ2-5; D might be TRBD2 (5 bases). Germline V CDR1 and CDR2: SGHVS, FNYEAQ. V was cut by 5 bases and J by 0 bases, with 10 bases left in between. The CDR3 is made up of 14 amino acids. CDR3 protein: CASSPEGNQETQYF. CDR3 coding DNA: TGTGCCAGCAGCCCCGAGGGTAACCAAGAGACCCAGTACTTC.

This clonotype showed up many times. The V gene is TRBV4-2, the J gene TRBJ2-7; 7 bases fit TRBD1. CDR1 LGHNA and CDR2 YNFKEQ come from the germline V gene. V was pared by 0 bases and J by 3 bases, with 5 bases of the junction left unmatched. The CDR3 is made up of 15 amino acids. CDR3 loop: CASSQEGTADYEQYF. The CDR3 region has the DNA TGTGCCAGCAGCCAAGAAGGGACAGCAGACTACGAGCAGTACTTC.

The gene calls are TRBV6-5 and TRBJ1-1; D is unclear. The CDR3 extends over 13 amino acids. Germline V lookup: CDR1 MNHEY, CDR2 SVGAGI. Deletions cut 2 bases from V and 0 bases from J, with 4 bases between. Here the CDR3 reads CASSYTLNTEAFF. In nucleotides, the CDR3 is TGTGCCAGCAGTTACACCTTGAACACTGAAGCTTTCTTT.

The J gene is TRBJ2-1, the V gene TRBV14; 8 bases line up with TRBD1. Per the germline V gene, CDR1 is SGHDN and CDR2 is FVKESK. Germline trimming cut 4 bases from V and 10 bases from J; bases unmatched to any gene: 6. The CDR3 length is 13 residues. In nucleotides, the CDR3 is TGTGCCAGCAGCCTTCTGACAGGGGTCGAGCAGTTCTTC. Encoded protein: CASSLLTGVEQFF.

This chain uses TRBV4-1 with TRBJ2-7; D is ambiguous. V was shortened by 6 bases and J by 4 bases, with 13 bases between the two germline ends. The CDR3 totals 13 residues. Germline V gives CDR1 MGHRA, CDR2 YSYEKL. CDR3 coding DNA: TGCGCCAGCAGATTAGGCCCCGGGTACGAGCAGTACTTC. Translated, it gives CASRLGPGYEQYF.

This rearrangement joins TRBV12-3 or TRBV12-4 to TRBJ2-1; D possibly corresponds to TRBD2 (7 bases). The CDR3 loop spans 14 amino acids. V dropped 3 bases and J dropped 6 bases, with 12 bases sitting between them. CDR3 DNA sequence: TGTGCCAGCAGTTTTGGGGGGGGGCTCAATGAGCAGTTCTTC. Protein sequence: CASSFGGGLNEQFF.

This clonotype has only a few counts. This rearrangement joins TRBV18 to TRBJ1-2; D unresolved. CDR3 size: 14 residues. CDR1 KGHSH and CDR2 LQKENI come from the germline V gene. Deletions cut 3 bases from V and 1 base from J, with 9 bases between. The CDR3 sequence: CASSPLRDNYGYTF. The CDR3 coding sequence is TGTGCCAGCTCACCGCTAAGGGATAACTATGGCTACACCTTC.